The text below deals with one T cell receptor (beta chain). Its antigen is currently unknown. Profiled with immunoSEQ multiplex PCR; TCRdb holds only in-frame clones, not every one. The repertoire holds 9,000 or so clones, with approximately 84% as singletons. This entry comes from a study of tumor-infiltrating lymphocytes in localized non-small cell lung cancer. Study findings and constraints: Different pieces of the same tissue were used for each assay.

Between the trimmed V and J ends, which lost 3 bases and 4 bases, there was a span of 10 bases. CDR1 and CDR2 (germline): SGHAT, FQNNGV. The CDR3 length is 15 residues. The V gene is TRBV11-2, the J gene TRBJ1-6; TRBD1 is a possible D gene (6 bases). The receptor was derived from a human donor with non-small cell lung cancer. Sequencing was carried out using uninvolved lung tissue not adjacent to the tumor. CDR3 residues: CASSFGGQYNSPLHF. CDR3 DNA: TGTGCCAGCAGCTTCGGGGGGCAGTATAATTCACCCCTCCACTTT.